A single sample gave rise to the 32 T cell receptor beta chains below, sequenced in a study of radiation and T cells in renal cell carcinoma. Some clones are missing from TCRdb's copy, which holds only in-frame ones; the method was immunoSEQ multiplex PCR. The sample has 50,000 to 75,000 clones, roughly 79% seen once. Documented time point: baseline pretreatment blood. As for treatment: 15 Gy SBRT to primary tumor, nephrectomy 4 weeks later. The input for sequencing was blood, taken from a patient whose treatment included radiotherapy and nephrectomy. The source is a man between 60 and 75 years old with renal cell carcinoma.

The V call is TRBV19, the J call TRBJ2-5; D could derive from TRBD1 or TRBD2 (5 bases each). The CDR3 length is 12 residues. The germline V gene encodes CDR1 LNHDA and CDR2 SQIVND (reference sequence). V was shortened by 6 bases and J by 5 bases, with 10 bases between the two germline ends. The CDR3 sequence: CASSPRDETQYF. The CDR3 DNA follows: TGTGCCAGTAGCCCCAGGGACGAGACCCAGTACTTC.

The rearrangement joins TRBV7-3 to TRBJ2-2; possibly TRBD1 for D (5 bases). CDR1 and CDR2 (germline): SGHTA, FQGTGA. The ends were cut back, 5 bases at V and 4 bases at J, with 11 bases in the middle. This CDR3 contains 14 residues. CDR3 nucleotide sequence: TGTGCCAGCAGCCGAGACAGAAGCACCGGGGAGCTGTTTTTT. This encodes CASSRDRSTGELFF.

This chain links TRBV10-1 with TRBJ1-1; 9 bases line up with TRBD1. CDR1 and CDR2 from the germline V gene are WNHNN and SYGVQD (reference sequence). The CDR3 runs to 14 residues. V shed 10 bases and J 3 bases; nucleotides not matched to a gene: 9. The CDR3 coding sequence is TGCGCCACTCTCCCGGGACAGGGTTACACTGAAGCTTTCTTT. It encodes CATLPGQGYTEAFF.

The chain couples TRBV28 to TRBJ1-2, with D perhaps matching TRBD1 (5 bases). Deletions cut 6 bases from V and 4 bases from J, with 12 bases between. Germline V gene data show CDR1 as MDHEN and CDR2 as SYDVKM. This CDR3 region has 13 residues. CDR3 protein: CASSTGLLYGYTF. For the CDR3, the DNA is TGTGCCAGCAGCACGGGACTACTCTATGGCTACACCTTC.

The V call is TRBV18, the J call TRBJ1-2; 11 bases line up with TRBD1. CDR1 and CDR2 (germline): KGHSH, LQKENI. This CDR3 contains 15 residues. V shed 3 bases and J 5 bases; nucleotides not matched to a gene: 5. This chain's CDR3 is CASSPGQGAEYGYTF. CDR3 sequence (DNA): TGTGCCAGCTCACCCGGACAGGGGGCTGAATATGGCTACACCTTC.

The chain joins TRBV5-5 to TRBJ2-5, with no clear D. The CDR3 totals 16 residues. Trimming pared 1 base from V and 5 bases from J, leaving 18 bases between. Germline V gene data show CDR1 as SGHKS and CDR2 as YYEKEE (reference sequence). In nucleotides, the CDR3 is TGTGCCAGCAGCTTGCGCCAGGTCGTGGGGTCTGAGACCCAGTACTTC. This gives the protein CASSLRQVVGSETQYF.

This chain joins TRBV6-1 and TRBJ1-2; weak D call: TRBD1 (6 bases). The CDR3 runs to 11 residues. Germline CDR1 MNHNS, CDR2 SASEGT. This CDR3 is CSSRDIYGYTF. CDR3 bases: TGTTCTTCCCGGGACATTTATGGCTACACCTTC.

The V call is TRBV27, the J call TRBJ1-2, with 8 nucleotides matching TRBD1. The V gene's germline CDR1 is MNHEY and CDR2 SMNVEV (reference sequence). With V trimmed by 6 bases and J by 6 bases, 18 bases remained unmatched. The CDR3 totals 17 residues. The CDR3 sequence is CASSQREQGGIGDGYTF. The CDR3 nucleotides read TGTGCCAGCAGCCAGCGAGAACAGGGGGGGATAGGGGATGGCTACACCTTC.

This clone was picked up one time. This chain joins TRBV4-2 and TRBJ2-3; tentatively, D is TRBD1 or TRBD2 (5 bases each). The CDR3 sequence is 14 residues long. Germline V gives CDR1 LGHNA, CDR2 YNFKEQ. Trimming pared 0 bases from V and 3 bases from J, leaving 7 bases between. The CDR3 is CASSQDWGTDTQYF. CDR3 DNA: TGTGCCAGCAGCCAAGATTGGGGGACAGATACGCAGTATTTT.

V is TRBV6-5 and J is TRBJ1-3, with D possibly TRBD1 on 5 matching bases. Germline assignment: CDR1 MNHEY and CDR2 SVGAGI. The CDR3 covers 16 residues. Trimming removed 0 bases at V and 0 bases at J, with 9 bases between. This CDR3 is CASSYSGGLSGNTIYF. In DNA, the CDR3 is TGTGCCAGCAGTTACTCGGGGGGACTCTCTGGAAACACCATATATTTT.

The CDR3 here is CASSIDHRGLSTDTQYF. In DNA, the CDR3 is TGTGCCAGTAGTATAGACCACAGGGGGCTGAGCACAGATACGCAGTATTTT. The chain recombines TRBV19 with TRBJ2-3; 9 bases match TRBD1. Looked up from germline, CDR1 is LNHDA and CDR2 is SQIVND (reference sequence). The V segment lost 0 bases and the J segment 0 bases; nucleotides outside the gene matches: 4. The CDR3 totals 17 residues.

The V call is TRBV7-2, the J call TRBJ1-1; no clear D. The germline CDR1 and CDR2 sequences are SGHTA and FQGNSA. Trimming removed 7 bases at V and 2 bases at J, with 14 bases between. The CDR3 runs 14 residues. As DNA, the CDR3 is TGTGCCAGCACACTCCCGGAGAAAAACACTGAAGCTTTCTTT. Its protein product is CASTLPEKNTEAFF. Drawing the rest from reference TRBV7-2 and TRBJ1-1, the complete variable domain is GAGVSQSPSNKVTEKGKDVELRCDPISGHTALYWYRQSLGQGLEFLIYFQGNSAPDKSGLPSDRFSAERTGGSVSTLTIQRTQQEDSAVYLCASTLPEKNTEAFFGQGTRLTVV.

V and J are TRBV14 and TRBJ2-2, with unresolved D. The CDR3 is 14 amino acids. V lost 4 bases and J 0 bases, leaving 6 bases between the germline ends. Germline V lookup: CDR1 SGHDN, CDR2 FVKESK. CDR3: CASSLAPNTGELFF. In nucleotides, the CDR3 is TGTGCCAGCAGCCTTGCGCCGAACACCGGGGAGCTGTTTTTT.

J is TRBJ2-2 and V is TRBV27; D call uncertain. The CDR3 totals 12 residues. Germline lookup yields CDR1 MNHEY and CDR2 SMNVEV (reference sequence). Trimming left V 4 bases short and J 6 bases short, with 6 bases between. The CDR3 region has the DNA TGTGCCAGCAGTTGGTCGTCCGGGGAGCTGTTTTTT. Its protein product is CASSWSSGELFF.

This chain links TRBV6-5 with TRBJ1-3, with 8 bases lining up with TRBD1. Trimming took 6 bases from V and 3 from J; bases not matched to a gene: 7. Germline CDR1 is MNHEY and CDR2 is SVGAGI. The CDR3 totals 15 residues. Here the CDR3 DNA reads TGTGCCAGCAGAAGGACAGGGTTTATTGGAAACACCATATATTTT. It yields the protein CASRRTGFIGNTIYF.

The chain links TRBV7-9 to TRBJ2-1; 8 bases fit TRBD1. With V trimmed by 3 bases and J by 2 bases, 3 bases remained unmatched. This CDR3 is built from 15 residues. Germline CDR1 and CDR2: SEHNR and FQNEAQ (reference sequence). CDR3 nucleotide sequence: TGTGCCAGCAGCTTGGGGACAGGTACCTACAATGAGCAGTTCTTC. Translation gives CASSLGTGTYNEQFF.

This clone has a single count. This CDR3 is CASSTFNQPQHF. CDR3 in DNA: TGTGCCAGCAGTACGTTCAATCAGCCCCAGCATTTT. The chain links TRBV2 to TRBJ1-5; D ambiguous. Germline CDR1 SNHLY, CDR2 FYNNEI. V was cut by 5 bases and J by 3 bases, with 5 bases left in between. The CDR3 loop spans 12 amino acids.

The chain employs TRBV13 and TRBJ1-1, with D uncertain. Germline-derived CDR1 and CDR2 are PRHDT and FYEKMQ (reference sequence). This CDR3 contains 13 residues. V was trimmed by 5 bases and J by 4 bases, leaving 11 bases between them. The CDR3 protein is CASSRGKGTEAFF. CDR3 DNA: TGTGCCAGCAGCCGGGGTAAAGGCACTGAAGCTTTCTTT.

This chain uses TRBV19 with TRBJ2-3, with 9 positions matching TRBD2. This CDR3 region has 16 residues. Germline CDR1 LNHDA, CDR2 SQIVND (reference sequence). With 5 bases clipped from V and 0 bases from J, the junction kept 6 bases outside the gene matches. As DNA, the CDR3 is TGTGCCAGTAGTCCAGGACTAGCGCAAAGCACAGATACGCAGTATTTT. Its protein is CASSPGLAQSTDTQYF.

J is TRBJ2-1 and V is TRBV2, with TRBD2 matching over 7 bases. Per germline, CDR1 SNHLY and CDR2 FYNNEI. Losses at the gene ends were 5 bases for V and 9 bases for J; bases not matched to a gene: 7. This CDR3 has 13 residues. CDR3 amino acids: CASSWRGEGEQFF. The CDR3 nucleotides read TGTGCCAGCAGTTGGAGAGGGGAGGGTGAGCAGTTCTTC.

The gene calls are TRBV6-1 and TRBJ2-1, with D perhaps assigned TRBD1 or TRBD2 (5 bases each). Germline V gene sequence: CDR1 MNHNS, CDR2 SASEGT. V lost 2 bases and J lost 0, with 8 bases in between. The length of the CDR3 is 15 residues. CDR3 coding DNA: TGTGCCAGCAGTGAATGGGGGAGCTCCTACAATGAGCAGTTCTTC. Protein product: CASSEWGSSYNEQFF.

The genes are TRBV7-8 and TRBJ2-5, with a tentative D call TRBD2 (6 bases). The CDR3 spans 18 residues. V lost 2 bases to trimming and J lost 5 bases, with 24 bases between them. Germline V gene sequence: CDR1 SGHVS, CDR2 FQNEAQ. Written as DNA, the CDR3 is TGTGCCAGCAGCTTAAGGGCTGGGGGGAACGTCGGTGGGGAGACCCAGTACTTC. Its translation: CASSLRAGGNVGGETQYF.

This rearrangement joins TRBV5-8 to TRBJ1-5; D remains ambiguous. Germline CDR1 and CDR2: SGHTS and YDEGEE. The V and J ends lost 2 bases and 2 bases respectively, with 5 bases between them. The CDR3 loop spans 13 amino acids. The CDR3 loop reads CASSFGGNQPQHF. The CDR3 DNA reads TGTGCCAGCAGCTTCGGTGGCAATCAGCCCCAGCATTTT.

The rearrangement joins TRBV5-5 to TRBJ2-3, with a tentative D call TRBD1 (6 bases). Trimming cost V 0 bases and J 5 bases, with 10 bases left between them. CDR1 SGHKS and CDR2 YYEKEE come from the germline V gene (reference sequence). The CDR3 is 14 amino acids. The CDR3 reads CASSLDRVGDTQYF. The CDR3 DNA is TGTGCCAGCAGCTTGGACAGGGTGGGAGATACGCAGTATTTT.

The V call is TRBV6-1, the J call TRBJ2-5; no definite D call. With the DNA end fitting TRBJ2-7 better, the J assignment may be wrong. CDR3 size: 10 residues. The germline gives CDR1 MNHNS, CDR2 SASEGT. The CDR3 region has the DNA TGTGCCACCACCCCCTACGAGCAGTACTTC. This sequence encodes CATTPYEQYF.

The V gene is TRBV6-5, the J gene TRBJ1-2; D is undetermined. Germline-derived CDR1 and CDR2 are MNHEY and SVGAGI. CDR3 size: 12 residues. Trimming pared 9 bases from V and 8 bases from J, leaving 16 bases between. The CDR3 sequence: CASSIGSEGYTF. The DNA for the CDR3 is TGTGCCAGTAGCATCGGTTCGGAGGGCTACACCTTC.

The chain is built from TRBV5-1 and TRBJ2-1, with TRBD2 identical over 14 bases. The germline V gene encodes CDR1 SGHRS and CDR2 YFSETQ. V dropped 4 bases and J dropped 4; count of bases not matched to a gene: 4. The CDR3 sequence is 16 residues long. CDR3 DNA: TGCGCCAGCAGCCGACTAGCGGGAGGGAGGTACAATGAGCAGTTCTTC. This sequence encodes CASSRLAGGRYNEQFF. Complete variable domain (other parts from reference TRBV5-1 and TRBJ2-1): KAGVTQTPRYLIKTRGQQVTLSCSPISGHRSVSWYQQTPGQGLQFLFEYFSETQRNKGNFPGRFSGRQFSNSRSEMNVSTLELGDSALYLCASSRLAGGRYNEQFFGPGTRLTVL.

This chain joins TRBV7-8 and TRBJ2-1; perhaps TRBD1 as D (5 bases). This CDR3 contains 13 residues. The germline gives CDR1 SGHVS, CDR2 FQNEAQ. The V end was cut by 8 bases, the J end by 9 bases, with 17 bases between. The DNA of the CDR3 is TGTGCCAGCTGGCACAGCCCCGACAGTGAGCAGTTCTTC. Translated: CASWHSPDSEQFF.

The genes are TRBV6-6 and TRBJ1-2, with TRBD1 identical over 7 bases. This CDR3 is built from 15 residues. J gave up 4 bases and V 4 bases, and 9 bases lay outside the gene matches. Germline V gives CDR1 MNHNY, CDR2 SVGAGI (reference sequence). The CDR3 nucleotides are TGTGCCAGCAGTTCCTCGGACAGGTTCCCCTATGGCTACACCTTC. Encoded protein: CASSSSDRFPYGYTF.

The chain has TRBV2 and TRBJ2-5, with D tentatively TRBD1 or TRBD2 (5 bases each). The CDR3 consists of 14 residues. Germline assignment: CDR1 SNHLY and CDR2 FYNNEI. Trimming stripped 7 bases from V and 3 bases from J, with 15 bases between. CDR3 region: CASIRDPLKETQYF. As DNA, the CDR3 is TGTGCCAGCATCCGGGACCCTTTAAAAGAGACCCAGTACTTC.

The CDR3 here is CASSLGGQGRETQYF. DNA of the CDR3: TGTGCCAGCAGCTTAGGGGGACAGGGACGGGAGACCCAGTACTTC. V gene TRBV7-9 combines with J gene TRBJ2-5; TRBD1 agrees at 9 bases. The CDR3 consists of 15 residues. Germline lookup yields CDR1 SEHNR and CDR2 FQNEAQ (reference sequence). Germline trimming cut 1 base from V and 5 bases from J; bases unmatched to any gene: 5.

This chain joins TRBV18 and TRBJ1-6; no firm D call. This CDR3 has 14 amino acids. Trimming took 3 bases from V and 0 from J, leaving 3 bases between them. Germline V gene lookup returns CDR1 KGHSH and CDR2 LQKENI. The CDR3 bases are TGTGCCAGCTCACCTAGCTCCTATAATTCACCCCTCCACTTT. Translation: CASSPSSYNSPLHF.